This is a list of T cell receptor beta chains from one sample in a study of post-analysis software for immune sequencing data. MiXCR, applied by TCRdb to the PCR reads, yields one record per CDR3 protein. The table lists 600,000 to 750,000 distinct CDR3 sequences, more than 50% of them singletons. Material for sequencing was blood. Receptors originate from a girl aged 2-10 years with multiple sclerosis. The CDR3 runs from the conserved cysteine through the conserved F or W. Fields, in order: J gene, D gene, V gene, clone size, CDR3 DNA, CDR3 protein. D genes are given only for firm matches. Clone size, where shown, is once, few, many, or a class for clones that have expanded.

TRBJ2-5 | TRBD1 | TRBV11-2 | - | TGTGCCAGCAGCCCAGGGACAGGGGGCGCGCAAGAGACCCAGTACTTC | CASSPGTGGAQETQYF
TRBJ2-4 | - | TRBV7-8 | - | TGTGCCAGCAGCCCAGGAAGGGGTGTCCGATACATTCAGTACTTC | CASSPGRGVRYIQYF
TRBJ2-5 | - | TRBV12-3/TRBV12-4 | few | TGTGCCAGCAGTTTAGCCGGCGGTACAGGCTGGTTCTTAGAGACCCAGTACTTC | CASSLAGGTGWFLETQYF
TRBJ2-3 | TRBD1 | TRBV2 | few | TGTGCCACCAGAGGAGGCGGGACAGGGGCTTCGGATACGCAGTATTTT | CATRGGGTGASDTQYF
TRBJ2-5 | - | TRBV20-1 | - | TGCAGTGCTAGAGCGGGGGCACAAGAGACCCAGTACTTC | CSARAGAQETQYF
TRBJ2-1 | TRBD2 | TRBV5-1 | - | TGCGCCAGCAGCACCGGACTAGCGGGCACTTACAATGAGCAGTTCTTC | CASSTGLAGTYNEQFF
TRBJ2-7 | TRBD2 | TRBV6-5 | - | TGTGCCAGCACCGCTAGCGGGAACGAGCAGTACTTC | CASTASGNEQYF
TRBJ1-2 | TRBD1 | TRBV29-1 | - | TGCAGCGGAGGGGGCGGTTGGAATGGCTACACCTTC | CSGGGGWNGYTF
TRBJ2-4 | - | TRBV27 | few | TGTGCCAGCAGTGCAGGGAATTTGGCCAAAAACATTCAGTACTTC | CASSAGNLAKNIQYF
TRBJ2-5 | - | TRBV7-9 | - | TGTGCCAGCAGCGCACAACCTCAAGAGACCCAGTACTTC | CASSAQPQETQYF
TRBJ1-1 | - | TRBV30 | - | TGTGCCTGGGGCGACGGAGCGAACACTGAAGCTTTCTTT | CAWGDGANTEAFF
TRBJ2-5 | - | TRBV6-2/TRBV6-3 | - | TGTGCCAGCAGGTATGGGGGGGCCGGAGAGACCCAGTACTTC | CASRYGGAGETQYF
TRBJ2-3 | TRBD2 | TRBV4-2 | - | TGTGCCAGCAGCCAACCCAAGTGGGGATACTCGACTAGCGGGCGCCTACACACAGATACGCAGTATTTT | CASSQPKWGYSTSGRLHTDTQYF
TRBJ2-1 | - | TRBV20-1 | few | TGCAGTGCTCCCGGCGGGGAACTCCCCGGTAGCTCCTACAATGAGCAGTTCTTC | CSAPGGELPGSSYNEQFF
TRBJ1-5 | - | TRBV4-3 | few | TGCGCCAGCAGCCAAGATAGGGCTCAGCCCCAGCATTTT | CASSQDRAQPQHF
TRBJ1-2 | - | TRBV7-9 | - | TGTGTCAGCAGCTCGGATACGGGCTACACCTTC | CVSSSDTGYTF
TRBJ1-2 | TRBD1 | TRBV28 | - | TGTGCCAGCAGAAGGACAGGAGCCTTTAACTATGGCTACACCTTC | CASRRTGAFNYGYTF
TRBJ1-4 | - | TRBV4-1 | - | TGCGCCAGCAGCCAAGATAATTTTGGCAGATGGAGTGCAACTAATGAAAAACTGTTTTTT | CASSQDNFGRWSATNEKLFF
TRBJ1-1 | - | TRBV29-1 | - | TGCAGCGGGGGGGTAGCGAACACTGAAGCTTTCTTT | CSGGVANTEAFF
TRBJ2-1 | TRBD1 | TRBV20-1 | - | TGCAGTGCTAGACGCTTGACAGGGGCCCTCCCCTACAATGAGCAGTTCTTC | CSARRLTGALPYNEQFF
TRBJ2-7 | TRBD1 | TRBV6-6 | - | TGTGCCAGCAGTTCGACCGGGACAGGGAGTTCCTACGAGCAGTACTTC | CASSSTGTGSSYEQYF
TRBJ2-2 | - | TRBV2 | - | TGTGCCAGCGCCGTCCAGGGACCCGCGAACACCGGGGAGCTGTTTTTT | CASAVQGPANTGELFF
TRBJ2-5 | TRBD2 | TRBV5-1 | - | TGCGCCAGCAGCTTGGCGGGCTCTAGCGGAGAGACCCAGTACTTC | CASSLAGSSGETQYF
TRBJ2-7 | - | TRBV4-2 | - | TGTGCCAGCAGCCAAAATGTTCCGGGGGACTACGAGCAGTACTTC | CASSQNVPGDYEQYF
TRBJ1-4 | TRBD1 | TRBV5-1 | - | TGCGCCAGCAGCCAGGACAGGGGGAATGAAAAACGGTTTTTT | CASSQDRGNEKRFF
TRBJ1-4 | - | TRBV7-9 | - | TGTGCCAGCAACCACCCCCAGAGCCCCAGGGGTGAAAAACTGTTTTTT | CASNHPQSPRGEKLFF
TRBJ1-1 | - | TRBV12-3/TRBV12-4 | few | TGTGCCAGCAACCCCGGGGGGACTGAAGCTTTCTTT | CASNPGGTEAFF
TRBJ2-7 | TRBD1 | TRBV10-2 | - | TGCGCCAGCAGTGGGGGACAGACCTACGAGCAGTACTTC | CASSGGQTYEQYF
TRBJ1-2 | - | TRBV20-1 | - | TGCAGTGTCGCGAAGGGCAACTATGGCTACACCTTC | CSVAKGNYGYTF
TRBJ2-1 | - | TRBV19 | - | TGTGCCAGTAGTATAGCCGACCAACCCGGGAATGAGCAGTTCTTC | CASSIADQPGNEQFF
TRBJ2-7 | - | TRBV5-1 | - | TGCGCCAGCAGCCGGACCCTCGGGTCTAAAAGGGAGCAGTACTTC | CASSRTLGSKREQYF
TRBJ2-7 | TRBD1 | TRBV12-3/TRBV12-4 | - | TGTGCCAGCACCACCAGGGACAGGGGGAGCTACGAGCAGTACTTC | CASTTRDRGSYEQYF
TRBJ2-3 | TRBD2 | TRBV27 | - | TGTGCCAGCAGTTACTTGCGGGGGGGCACAGATACGCAGTATTTT | CASSYLRGGTDTQYF
TRBJ1-2 | - | TRBV12-3/TRBV12-4 | - | TGTGCCAGCAGTTGGTGGGGGAACGATGGCTACACCTTC | CASSWWGNDGYTF
TRBJ2-1 | TRBD2 | TRBV11-2 | few | TGTGCCAGCAGCCCGCGACTAGCGAATGAGCAGTTCTTC | CASSPRLANEQFF
TRBJ2-3 | - | TRBV6-1 | few | TGTGCCAGCAGTGAATATCGTCTAGCTAGCACAGATACGCAGTATTTT | CASSEYRLASTDTQYF
TRBJ1-2 | TRBD1 | TRBV15 | - | TGTGCCACCAGCAGAGATCGAGACAGGGGCTATGGCTACACCTTC | CATSRDRDRGYGYTF
TRBJ2-3 | - | TRBV14 | - | TGTGCCAGCAGCCTAGGGACTGTAACTAGCACAGATACGCAGTATTTT | CASSLGTVTSTDTQYF
TRBJ2-2 | TRBD2 | TRBV4-2 | - | TGTGCCAGCAGCCAAGTGTCGGGGGGTGCGAACACCGGGGAGCTGTTTTTT | CASSQVSGGANTGELFF
TRBJ2-5 | - | TRBV20-1 | few | TGCAGTGCTGCCGCCGCGAGTGGGGAGACCCAGTACTTC | CSAAAASGETQYF
TRBJ2-2 | - | TRBV9 | once | TGTGCCAGCAGCGTAGTGTCGGGCGGGAAGCTGTTTTTT | CASSVVSGGKLFF
TRBJ1-1 | - | TRBV11-2 | once | TGTGCCAGTGACCACCTGAACACTGAAGCTTTCTTT | CASDHLNTEAFF
TRBJ2-1 | TRBD2 | TRBV3-1 | - | TGTGCCTCTTACTCTACGACTAGCGGGAGAAGAATCAATGAGCAGTTCTTC | CASYSTTSGRRINEQFF
TRBJ1-2 | TRBD1 | TRBV12-3/TRBV12-4 | few | TGTGCCAGCAGCCAAGGACAGGACTATGGCTACACCTTC | CASSQGQDYGYTF
TRBJ2-3 | - | TRBV15 | - | TGTGCCACCAGCAGAGAACCCCGAGATACGCAGTATTTT | CATSREPRDTQYF
TRBJ2-4 | - | TRBV6-1 | few | TGTGCCAGCAGCCGGAGGGGCTTTCGCGCGATAGCCAAAAACATTCAGTACTTC | CASSRRGFRAIAKNIQYF
TRBJ2-7 | TRBD1 | TRBV5-5 | once | TGTGCCAGCAGCATACTTCACACCAGGGGGCGCCACGAGCAGTACTTC | CASSILHTRGRHEQYF
TRBJ2-7 | - | TRBV7-6 | - | TGTGCCAGCAGCTTCACGCAGACATCGATCGAGCAGTACTTC | CASSFTQTSIEQYF
TRBJ2-7 | TRBD2 | TRBV5-1 | - | TGCGCCAGCAGCTTGGGTCCGGCGGGAGGGCCAAGCGAGCAGTACTTC | CASSLGPAGGPSEQYF
TRBJ2-1 | - | TRBV7-3 | - | TGTGCCAGCAGCCCCCCCAACTCCTACAATGAGCAGTTCTTC | CASSPPNSYNEQFF